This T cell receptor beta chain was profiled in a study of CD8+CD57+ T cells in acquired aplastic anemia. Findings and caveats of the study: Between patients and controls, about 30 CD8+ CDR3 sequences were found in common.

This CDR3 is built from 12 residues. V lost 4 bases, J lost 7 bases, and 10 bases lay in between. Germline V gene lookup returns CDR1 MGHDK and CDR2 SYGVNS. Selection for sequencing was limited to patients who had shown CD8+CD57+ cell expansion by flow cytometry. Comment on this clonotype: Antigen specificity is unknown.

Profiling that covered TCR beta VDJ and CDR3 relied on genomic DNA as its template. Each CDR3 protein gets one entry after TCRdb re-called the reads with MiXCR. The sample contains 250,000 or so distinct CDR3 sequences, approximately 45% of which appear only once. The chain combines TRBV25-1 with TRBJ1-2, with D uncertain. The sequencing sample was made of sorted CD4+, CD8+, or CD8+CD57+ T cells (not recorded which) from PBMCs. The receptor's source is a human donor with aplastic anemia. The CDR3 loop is CASSAPLFGYTF. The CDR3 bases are TGTGCCAGCAGTGCTCCCCTTTTTGGCTACACCTTC.